The 7 T cell receptor beta chains below were found in one sample sequenced in a study of cytomegalovirus exposure and HLA in healthy donors. In the PCR, 60 Vbeta and 13 Jbeta primers were used. Profiled with immunoSEQ multiplex PCR; TCRdb holds only in-frame clones, not every one. This repertoire shows just over 150,000 clones, more than 60% found once; its top ten account for 1.3% to 1.5%. Sequencing was performed on PBMCs. The receptors were gathered from a woman in her twenties or thirties in good health and CMV-seronegative.

The genes are TRBV5-6 and TRBJ2-1; 9 bases align to TRBD2. J gave up 9 bases and V 5 bases, and 12 bases lay outside the gene matches. The V gene's germline CDR1 is SGHDT and CDR2 YYEEEE. This CDR3 is 15 amino acids long. CDR3 bases: TGTGCCAGCAGATCTCCGGGACTAGCACGAACTGAGCAGTTCTTC. Residues: CASRSPGLARTEQFF. Full variable domain (rest looked up from reference TRBV5-6 and TRBJ2-1): DAGVTQSPTHLIKTRGQQVTLRCSPKSGHDTVSWYQQALGQGPQFIFQYYEEEERQRGNFPDRFSGHQFPNYSSELNVNALLLGDSALYLCASRSPGLARTEQFFGPGTRLTVL.

This clone appeared a single time. The chain links TRBV18 to TRBJ1-4; TRBD1 might be the D (5 bases). CDR3 size: 15 residues. The ends were cut back, 3 bases at V and 3 bases at J, with 11 bases in the middle. Germline assignment: CDR1 KGHSH and CDR2 LQKENI. The CDR3 is CASSPATEPNEKLFF. In DNA, the CDR3 is TGTGCCAGCTCACCCGCGACAGAACCTAATGAAAAACTGTTTTTT.

J is TRBJ1-1 and V is TRBV7-9, with 7 bases fitting TRBD1. The germline CDR1 and CDR2 sequences are SEHNR and FQNEAQ (reference sequence). V was clipped by 3 bases and J by 5 bases; unmatched bases: 6. This CDR3 is 14 amino acids long. The CDR3 nucleotides are TGTGCCAGCAGCTTTAAGGGGGCGGGAACTGAAGCTTTCTTT. Amino acids: CASSFKGAGTEAFF.

This clone was recorded once. The gene calls are TRBV2 and TRBJ1-2; 7 nucleotides line up with TRBD1. Germline lookup yields CDR1 SNHLY and CDR2 FYNNEI. The CDR3 is made up of 15 amino acids. J gave up 8 bases and V 3 bases, and 12 bases lay outside the gene matches. CDR3 amino acids: CASSDTGYRGGGYTF. CDR3 in DNA: TGTGCCAGCAGTGACACTGGCTACAGGGGTGGGGGCTACACCTTC. Combining the CDR3 with reference TRBV2 and TRBJ1-2 gives the whole variable domain EPEVTQTPSHQVTQMGQEVILRCVPISNHLYFYWYRQILGQKVEFLVSFYNNEISEKSEIFDDQFSVERPDGSNFTLKIRSTKLEDSAMYFCASSDTGYRGGGYTFGSGTRLTVV.

The rearrangement links TRBV28 to TRBJ1-1, with 10 bases fitting TRBD1. Trimming removed 5 bases from V and 3 bases from J; junction bases left unmatched: 3. CDR1 MDHEN and CDR2 SYDVKM come from the germline V gene. The CDR3 totals 14 residues. The CDR3 nucleotides are TGTGCCAGCAGTAGTGGGACAGGGGACACTGAAGCTTTCTTT. Translated: CASSSGTGDTEAFF.

V is TRBV6-5 and J is TRBJ2-1; 9 bases map to TRBD1. Germline V gene data show CDR1 as MNHEY and CDR2 as SVGAGI. Trimming removed 9 bases from V and 4 bases from J; junction bases left unmatched: 7. The CDR3 runs to 14 residues. The CDR3 nucleotides are TGTGCCAGGCCCCGGGACAGGGCATACAATGAGCAGTTCTTC. Translated, it gives CARPRDRAYNEQFF.

The chain combines TRBV11-2 with TRBJ1-1; 10 nucleotides agree with TRBD1. The CDR3 has 14 residues. The trim removed 3 bases at V and 6 bases at J, leaving 4 bases unmatched. CDR1 is SGHAT and CDR2 is FQNNGV in the germline V gene. CDR3 loop: CASSFEGQGAEAFF. As DNA, the CDR3 is TGTGCCAGCAGCTTCGAAGGACAGGGGGCTGAAGCTTTCTTT. Full variable domain (missing parts from reference TRBV11-2 and TRBJ1-1): EAGVAQSPRYKIIEKRQSVAFWCNPISGHATLYWYQQILGQGPKLLIQFQNNGVVDDSQLPKDRFSAERLKGVDSTLKIQPAKLEDSAVYLCASSFEGQGAEAFFGQGTRLTVV.